The clone carrying this T cell receptor beta chain has more than one count but fewer than ten. Its antigen is currently unknown. This specimen belongs to a study of T-cell memory formation after mild COVID-19. The overall study: The TCR clusters were mostly specific to one donor.

The V and J ends lost 7 bases and 3 bases, in that order; junction bases with no gene match: 12. The CDR3 spans 16 residues. Germline V gene data show CDR1 as SGHRS and CDR2 as YFSETQ. TCRdb used MiXCR to reprocess the 5' RACE reads, holding one entry per CDR3 protein. Seen here are around 200,000 distinct CDR3 sequences, about 11% observed once, and the top ten hold just over 3%. Whole-study results and caveats: The authors did not confirm SARS-CoV-2 specificity of second-wave clones peaking day 37. The study detected some responding clones in pre-infection memory, suggesting cross-reactive memory joined. Balance between CD4 and CD8 was seen in clones contracting day 15 to 85, and a CD4+ lean was seen in later expanders.

The material sequenced was PBMCs or a T cell subset sorted from them (not recorded which). The source is a man aged 18 to 35 who had mild COVID-19 (a few samples of this study predate the infection). Cell type and time point are not known. The chain joins TRBV5-1 to TRBJ2-3, with TRBD2 identical over 9 bases. DNA of the CDR3: TGCGCCAGCCCGATGCAGTGGCTAGCGGGGACAGATACGCAGTATTTT. Its protein is CASPMQWLAGTDTQYF.